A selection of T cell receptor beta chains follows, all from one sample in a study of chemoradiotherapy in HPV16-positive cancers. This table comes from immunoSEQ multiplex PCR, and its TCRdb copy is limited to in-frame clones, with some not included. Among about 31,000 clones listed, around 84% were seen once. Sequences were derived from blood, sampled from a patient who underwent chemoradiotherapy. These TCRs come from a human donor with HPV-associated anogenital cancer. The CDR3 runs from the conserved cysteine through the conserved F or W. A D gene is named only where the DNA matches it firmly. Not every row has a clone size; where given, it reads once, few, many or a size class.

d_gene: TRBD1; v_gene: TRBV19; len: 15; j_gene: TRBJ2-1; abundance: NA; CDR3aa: CASSITGTGYNEQFF; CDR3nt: TGTGCCAGTAGTATAACCGGGACAGGGTACAATGAGCAGTTCTTC
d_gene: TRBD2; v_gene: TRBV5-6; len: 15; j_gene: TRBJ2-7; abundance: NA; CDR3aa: CASSLSGGNVYEQYF; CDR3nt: TGTGCCAGCAGCCTTAGCGGGGGTAATGTGTACGAGCAGTACTTC
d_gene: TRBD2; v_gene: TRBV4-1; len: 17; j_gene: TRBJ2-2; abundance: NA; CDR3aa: CASSQTSGGGNTGELFF; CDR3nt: TGCGCCAGCAGCCAGACTAGCGGGGGGGGAAACACCGGGGAGCTGTTTTTT
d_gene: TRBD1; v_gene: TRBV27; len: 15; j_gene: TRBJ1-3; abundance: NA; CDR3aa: CASSWDRGLGNTIYF; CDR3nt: TGTGCCAGCAGCTGGGACAGGGGTCTTGGAAACACCATATATTTT
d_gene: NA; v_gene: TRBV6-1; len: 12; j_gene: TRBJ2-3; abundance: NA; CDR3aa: CACRRDTDTQYF; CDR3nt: TGTGCCTGCAGGAGGGATACAGATACGCAGTATTTT
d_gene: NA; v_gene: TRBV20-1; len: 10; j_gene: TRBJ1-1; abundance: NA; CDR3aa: CSARDFEAFF; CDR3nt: TGCAGTGCGCGGGACTTTGAAGCTTTCTTT
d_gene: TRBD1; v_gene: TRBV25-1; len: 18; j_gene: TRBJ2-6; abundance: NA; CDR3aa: CASSEWDRESSGANVLTF; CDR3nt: TGTGCCAGCAGTGAATGGGACAGGGAAAGCTCTGGGGCCAACGTCCTGACTTTC
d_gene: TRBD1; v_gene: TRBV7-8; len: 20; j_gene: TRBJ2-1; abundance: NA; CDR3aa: CASSLSQEQGAGPLYNEQFF; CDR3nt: TGTGCCAGCAGCTTAAGTCAAGAACAGGGGGCAGGACCCCTTTACAATGAGCAGTTCTTC
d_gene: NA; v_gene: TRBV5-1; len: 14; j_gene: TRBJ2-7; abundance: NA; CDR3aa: CASSSSLSSYEQYF; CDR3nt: TGCGCCAGCAGCTCCAGTCTAAGCTCCTACGAGCAGTACTTC
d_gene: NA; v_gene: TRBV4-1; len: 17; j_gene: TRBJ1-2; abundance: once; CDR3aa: CASSQRLGQRSNYGYTF; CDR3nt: TGCGCCAGCAGCCAAAGATTAGGACAGAGATCTAACTATGGCTACACCTTC
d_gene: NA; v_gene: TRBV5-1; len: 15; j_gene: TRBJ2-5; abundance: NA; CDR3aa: CASSADGETQETQYF; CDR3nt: TGCGCCAGCAGCGCGGACGGCGAAACGCAAGAGACCCAGTACTTC
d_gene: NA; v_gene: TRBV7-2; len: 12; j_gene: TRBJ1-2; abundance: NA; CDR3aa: CASSWDMGGYTF; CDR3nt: TGTGCCAGCAGCTGGGACATGGGTGGCTACACCTTC
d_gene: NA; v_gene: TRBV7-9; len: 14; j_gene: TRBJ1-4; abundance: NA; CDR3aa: CASGAVGGNEKLFF; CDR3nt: TGTGCCAGCGGAGCCGTGGGAGGGAATGAAAAACTGTTTTTT
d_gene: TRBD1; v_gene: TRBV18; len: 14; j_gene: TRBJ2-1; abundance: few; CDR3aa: CASSPVQGSGEQFF; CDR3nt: TGTGCCAGCTCACCAGTACAGGGGTCCGGTGAGCAGTTCTTC
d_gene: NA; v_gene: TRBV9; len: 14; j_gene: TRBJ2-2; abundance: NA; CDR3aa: CASSERQATGELFF; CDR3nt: TGTGCCAGCAGCGAACGACAGGCAACCGGGGAGCTGTTTTTT
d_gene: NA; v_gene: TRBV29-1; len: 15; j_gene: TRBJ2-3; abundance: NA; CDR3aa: CSVPALAESTDTQYF; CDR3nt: TGCAGCGTCCCAGCACTAGCAGAAAGCACAGATACGCAGTATTTT
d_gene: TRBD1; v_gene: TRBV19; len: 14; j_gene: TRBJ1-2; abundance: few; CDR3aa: CASRMTGGDYGYTF; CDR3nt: TGTGCCAGTAGAATGACAGGGGGAGACTATGGCTACACCTTC
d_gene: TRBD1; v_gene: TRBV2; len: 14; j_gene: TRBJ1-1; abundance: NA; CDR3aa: CASSSDRAGTEAFF; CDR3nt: TGTGCCAGCAGTTCGGACAGGGCTGGCACTGAAGCTTTCTTT
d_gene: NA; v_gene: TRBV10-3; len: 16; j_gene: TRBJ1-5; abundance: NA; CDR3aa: CAISESRGDSNQPQHF; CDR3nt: TGTGCCATCAGTGAGTCTCGCGGGGATAGCAATCAGCCCCAGCATTTT
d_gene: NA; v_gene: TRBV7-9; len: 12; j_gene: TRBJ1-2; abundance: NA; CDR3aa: CASSETERGYTF; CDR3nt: TGTGCCAGCAGCGAGACAGAGAGAGGCTACACCTTC
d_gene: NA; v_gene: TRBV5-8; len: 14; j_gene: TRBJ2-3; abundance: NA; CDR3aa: CASSSHLLSDTQYF; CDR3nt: TGTGCCAGCAGCTCGCACCTACTATCAGATACGCAGTATTTT
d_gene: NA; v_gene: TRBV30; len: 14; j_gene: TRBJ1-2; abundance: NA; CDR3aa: CAWTWGRGEVGYTF; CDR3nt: TGTGCCTGGACATGGGGTCGGGGCGAGGTTGGCTACACCTTC
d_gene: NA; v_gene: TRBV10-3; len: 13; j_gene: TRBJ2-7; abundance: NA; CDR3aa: CAITSGQDYEQYF; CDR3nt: TGTGCCATCACTTCCGGACAAGACTACGAGCAGTACTTC
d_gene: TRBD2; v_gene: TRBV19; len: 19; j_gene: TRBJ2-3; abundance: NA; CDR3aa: CASKTPSGGKALGTDTQYF; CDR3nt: TGTGCCAGTAAGACCCCTAGCGGGGGAAAAGCCCTTGGCACAGATACGCAGTATTTT
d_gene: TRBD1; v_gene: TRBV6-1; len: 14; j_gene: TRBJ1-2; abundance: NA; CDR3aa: CASSPRGQEYGYTF; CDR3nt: TGTGCCAGCAGTCCCAGGGGGCAGGAATATGGCTACACCTTC
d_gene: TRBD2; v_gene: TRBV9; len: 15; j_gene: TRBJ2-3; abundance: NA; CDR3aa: CASSGLAGLGDTQYF; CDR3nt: TGTGCCAGCAGCGGATTAGCGGGACTGGGAGATACGCAGTATTTT
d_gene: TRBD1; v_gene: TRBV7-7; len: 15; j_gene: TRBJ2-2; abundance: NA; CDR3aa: CASSETGGWTGELFF; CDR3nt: TGTGCCAGCAGCGAAACAGGGGGGTGGACCGGGGAGCTGTTTTTT
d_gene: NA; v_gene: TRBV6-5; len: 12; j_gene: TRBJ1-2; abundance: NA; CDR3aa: CASSGGVYGYTF; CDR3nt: TGTGCCAGCAGCGGGGGCGTCTATGGCTACACCTTC
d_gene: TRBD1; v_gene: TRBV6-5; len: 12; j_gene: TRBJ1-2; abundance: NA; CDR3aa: CASRAGQGGYTF; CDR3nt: TGTGCCAGCAGGGCCGGACAGGGCGGCTACACCTTC
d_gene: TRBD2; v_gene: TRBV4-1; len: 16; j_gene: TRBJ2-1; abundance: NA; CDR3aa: CASSPGPAGVYNEQFF; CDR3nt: TGCGCCAGCAGCCCTGGACCAGCGGGAGTCTACAATGAGCAGTTCTTC
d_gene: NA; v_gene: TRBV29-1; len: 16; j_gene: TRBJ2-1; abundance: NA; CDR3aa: CSVEDPGSSSYNEQFF; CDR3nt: TGCAGCGTTGAAGATCCGGGATCCAGCTCCTACAATGAGCAGTTCTTC
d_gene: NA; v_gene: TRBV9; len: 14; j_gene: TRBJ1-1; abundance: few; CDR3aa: CASSVAGGNTEAFF; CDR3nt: TGTGCCAGCAGCGTAGCGGGGGGTAACACTGAAGCTTTCTTT
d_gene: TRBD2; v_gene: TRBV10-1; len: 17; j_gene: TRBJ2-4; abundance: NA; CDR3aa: CARPTSGTNLAKNIQYF; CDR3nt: TGCGCCAGACCAACTAGCGGGACAAATTTAGCCAAAAACATTCAGTACTTC
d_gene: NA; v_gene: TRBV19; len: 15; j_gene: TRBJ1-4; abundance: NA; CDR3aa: CASSMTRVTNEKLFF; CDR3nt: TGTGCCAGTAGTATGACCAGGGTGACTAATGAAAAACTGTTTTTT
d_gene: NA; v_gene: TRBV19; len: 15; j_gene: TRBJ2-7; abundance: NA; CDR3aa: CASSIEGSSYYEQYF; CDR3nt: TGTGCCAGTAGTATTGAGGGTTCATCGTACTACGAGCAGTACTTC
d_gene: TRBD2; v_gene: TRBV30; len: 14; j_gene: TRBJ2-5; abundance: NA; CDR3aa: CAWSEGLAGETQYF; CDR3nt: TGTGCCTGGAGTGAAGGACTAGCGGGGGAGACCCAGTACTTC
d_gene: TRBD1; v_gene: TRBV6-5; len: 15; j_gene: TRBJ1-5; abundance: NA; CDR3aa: CASRAGTGGNQPQHF; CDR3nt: TGTGCCAGCAGGGCGGGAACAGGGGGCAATCAGCCCCAGCATTTT
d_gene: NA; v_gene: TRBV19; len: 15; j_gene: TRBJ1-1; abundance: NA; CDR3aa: CASSTLGPRNTEAFF; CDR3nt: TGTGCCAGTAGTACCTTAGGACCGAGAAACACTGAAGCTTTCTTT
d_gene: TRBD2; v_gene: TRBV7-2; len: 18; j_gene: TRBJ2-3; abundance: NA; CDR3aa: CASSPYKTSGGASDTQYF; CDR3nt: TGTGCCAGCAGCCCCTACAAGACTAGCGGGGGGGCCAGTGATACGCAGTATTTT
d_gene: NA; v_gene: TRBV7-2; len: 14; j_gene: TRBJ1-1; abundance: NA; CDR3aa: CASSFAGANTEAFF; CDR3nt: TGTGCCAGCAGCTTCGCAGGGGCGAACACTGAAGCTTTCTTT
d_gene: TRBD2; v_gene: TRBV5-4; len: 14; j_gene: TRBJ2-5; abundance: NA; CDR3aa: CASSVKRGEETQYF; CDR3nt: TGTGCCAGCAGCGTAAAGCGGGGGGAAGAGACCCAGTACTTC
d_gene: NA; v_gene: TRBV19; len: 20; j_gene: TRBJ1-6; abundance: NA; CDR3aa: CASSLRGRGTGGSYNSPLHF; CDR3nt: TGTGCCAGTAGTCTCCGAGGGAGGGGTACAGGCGGCTCCTATAATTCACCCCTCCACTTT
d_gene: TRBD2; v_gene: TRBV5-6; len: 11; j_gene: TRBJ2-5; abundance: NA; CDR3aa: CASSFPREQYF; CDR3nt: TGTGCCAGCAGCTTTCCGCGGGAGCAGTACTTC
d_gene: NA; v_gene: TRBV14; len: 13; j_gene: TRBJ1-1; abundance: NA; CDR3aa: CASSLGTNTEAFF; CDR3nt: TGTGCCAGCAGCTTGGGAACAAACACTGAAGCTTTCTTT
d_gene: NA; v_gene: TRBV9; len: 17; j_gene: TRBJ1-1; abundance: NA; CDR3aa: CASSAPMVWGRSTEAFF; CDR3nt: TGTGCCAGCAGCGCCCCCATGGTTTGGGGGAGGAGCACTGAAGCTTTCTTT
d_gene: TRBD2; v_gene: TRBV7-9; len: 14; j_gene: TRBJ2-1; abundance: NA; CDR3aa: CASTLAGSYNEQFF; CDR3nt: TGTGCCAGCACCCTAGCGGGTTCCTACAATGAGCAGTTCTTC
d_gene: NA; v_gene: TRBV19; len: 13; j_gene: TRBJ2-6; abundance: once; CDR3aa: CASSSGGANVLTF; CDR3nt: TGTGCCAGTAGTTCTGGGGGGGCCAACGTCCTGACTTTC
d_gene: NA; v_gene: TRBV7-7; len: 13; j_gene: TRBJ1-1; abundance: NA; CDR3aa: CASSLVTGVGAFF; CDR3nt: TGTGCCAGCAGCTTAGTTACCGGGGTGGGCGCTTTCTTT